This passage covers 31 T cell receptor beta chains from one sample sequenced in a study of T cell clonality in common variable immunodeficiency (dated by TCRdb to between 2014 and 2016). Library method: the immunoSEQ multiplex PCR assay. TCRdb mirrors the immuneACCESS table, restricted to in-frame sequences. Some clones are absent from its copies; in checked studies, under half trace to an unresolved V gene, and the reason for the others is unknown. Across this sample, 45,000 to 55,000 clones were tabulated and none appeared just once. The top ten clonotypes cover about 5.7% of the sample. Sequenced material: peripheral blood mononuclear cells. The receptors originated from a person aged 18 to 75 in good health.

This clone was seen ten or more times. The read ends 3 residues before the CDR3 terminus; that terminus is restored from the germline J gene. The chain recombines TRBV11-2 with TRBJ1-1; TRBD1 might be the D (5 bases). Germline V gene data show CDR1 as SGHAT and CDR2 as FQNNGV. V lost 5 bases and J 1 base, leaving 5 bases between the germline ends. This CDR3 spans 12 amino acids. CDR3 DNA, as far as it was read: TGTGCCAGCAGCGGACAGAACACTGAA. Protein: CASSGQNTE. The complete CDR3 sequence is CASSGQNTEAFF.

This clone was seen ten or more times. The junction and the germline gene differ at one end; a read error may be behind it. The read stops 3 residues short of the end of the CDR3; the missing end is completed from the germline J gene. The chain employs TRBV4-2 and TRBJ2-7, with TRBD1 as a possible D gene (6 bases). Per the germline V gene, CDR1 is LGHNA and CDR2 is YNFKEQ. The CDR3 length is 16 residues. The chain's CDR3 is CASSQEFSGTPREQYF. The CDR3 bases that were read are TGCGCCAGCAGCCAAGAATTCTCCGGGACACCTCGCGAG.

This clone was seen repeatedly, ten times or more. The CDR3 goes on 3 residues after the read ends, and that part is filled in from the germline J gene. This chain links TRBV7-8 with TRBJ2-1, with 7 bases identical to TRBD2. Germline V CDR1 and CDR2: SGHVS, FQNEAQ. CDR3 size: 14 residues. Germline trimming cut 6 bases from V and 8 bases from J; bases unmatched to any gene: 10. The CDR3 bases that were read are TGTGCCAGCAGTCTAGCGGCCCTTGGGCATGAG. As protein: CASSLAALGHE. The whole CDR3 reads CASSLAALGHEQFF.

A few counts support this clone. Coverage ceases 3 residues before the CDR3 finishes, and the germline J gene fills in the end. The chain uses TRBV7-2 and TRBJ2-7; 9 nucleotides align to TRBD1. Per germline, CDR1 SGHTA and CDR2 FQGNSA. The CDR3 spans 14 residues. Trimming at V came to 4 bases and at J to 4 bases, leaving 5 bases not matched to a gene. The CDR3 region is CASSSSGQGYEQYF. The CDR3 bases that were read are TGTGCCAGCAGCTCTTCGGGACAGGGATACGAG.

This clone was recorded at least ten times. Coverage ceases 3 residues before the CDR3 finishes, and the germline J gene fills in the end. The gene calls are TRBV30 and TRBJ2-7, with TRBD2 as a possible D gene (6 bases). The germline V and J ends were trimmed by 3 bases and 4 bases, with 13 bases remaining between them. From germline, CDR1 is GTSNPN and CDR2 SVGIG (reference sequence). The CDR3 contains 13 residues. The chain's CDR3 is CAWRVSGAYEQYF. The sequenced CDR3 bases are TGTGCCTGGAGGGTTAGCGGTGCTTACGAG.

In this sample, this clone turned up many times. The read gets to within 3 residues of the CDR3 end, and the germline J gene fills in the rest. This chain joins TRBV15 and TRBJ1-2; 7 bases fit TRBD1. The CDR3 sequence is 15 residues long. Germline assignment: CDR1 LNHNV and CDR2 YYDKDF (reference sequence). With 5 bases clipped from V and 1 base from J, the junction kept 7 bases outside the gene matches. The CDR3 bases that were read are TGTGCCACCAGCGGGGAGGGACAGCTTAACTATGGC. This gives the protein CATSGEGQLNYG. The full CDR3 protein is CATSGEGQLNYGYTF.

This clone was counted many times. The part of the CDR3 DNA that was read is TGTGCCAGCAGTTTATGGGGGGGGGTTCCCAAAAACATT. Translated: CASSLWGGVPKNI. The complete CDR3 sequence is CASSLWGGVPKNIQYF. This chain joins TRBV28 and TRBJ2-4; 7 bases agree with TRBD2. The observed sequence ends 3 residues before the CDR3 terminus, with the missing tail filled in from the germline J gene. V lost 0 bases to trimming and J lost 2 bases; unmatched junction nucleotides: 4. Looked up from germline, CDR1 is MDHEN and CDR2 is SYDVKM. This CDR3 comprises 16 residues.

This clone has at least ten counts. Other DNA sequences of this sample code for an identical CDR3. CDR3 DNA (partial): TGTGCCAGTAGTATCGTAGCGGGTTCCTACAATGAG. It translates to CASSIVAGSYNE. The complete CDR3 sequence is CASSIVAGSYNEQFF. The rearrangement uses TRBV19 and TRBJ2-1; 7 positions match TRBD2. The read comes to an end 3 residues before the CDR3 does, leaving the germline J gene to fill in the end. V lost 3 bases and J lost 1; bases outside the gene matches: 3. The CDR3 runs to 15 residues. Germline V gene sequence: CDR1 LNHDA, CDR2 SQIVND (reference sequence). Full variable domain (missing parts from reference TRBV19 and TRBJ2-1): DGGITQSPKYLFRKEGQNVTLSCEQNLNHDAMYWYRQDPGQGLRLIYYSQIVNDFQKGDIAEGYSVSREKKESFPLTVTSAQKNPTAFYLCASSIVAGSYNEQFFGPGTRLTVL.

This clone occurred many times. The DNA ends 3 residues before the CDR3 does, and the rest of the CDR3 is filled in from the germline J gene. The gene calls are TRBV5-1 and TRBJ1-1, with 7 nucleotides matching TRBD1. V was pared by 2 bases and J by 1 base, with 5 bases of the junction left unmatched. The CDR3 is 15 amino acids. The V gene's germline CDR1 is SGHRS and CDR2 YFSETQ. The covered CDR3 bases are TGCGCCAGCAGCTTTTCAGGGGGTGGGAACACTGAA. Amino acid sequence: CASSFSGGGNTE. The CDR3 reads in full as CASSFSGGGNTEAFF.

Many counts were recorded for this clone. The read comes to an end 3 residues before the CDR3 does, leaving the germline J gene to fill in the end. The chain is built from TRBV30 and TRBJ1-5; D possibly corresponds to TRBD1 (6 bases). V lost 2 bases and J 6 bases, leaving 14 bases between the germline ends. The germline CDR1 and CDR2 sequences are GTSNPN and SVGIG (reference sequence). The CDR3 totals 14 residues. The CDR3 DNA, read in part, is TGTGCCTGGAGTTCCGGGACATCGACTCAGCCC. It codes for CAWSSGTSTQP. The complete CDR3 sequence is CAWSSGTSTQPQHF.

This clone occurred many times. The read gets to within 3 residues of the CDR3 end, and the germline J gene fills in the rest. V gene TRBV7-2 combines with J gene TRBJ1-2; D is ambiguous. The V gene's germline CDR1 is SGHTA and CDR2 FQGNSA. Trimming took 2 bases from V and 4 from J, leaving 8 bases between them. There are 13 residues in the CDR3. CDR3 loop: CASSLNQFYGYTF. Partial CDR3 DNA: TGTGCCAGCAGCTTAAATCAGTTCTATGGC. Full variable domain (outside the CDR3, taken from reference TRBV7-2 and TRBJ1-2): GAGVSQSPSNKVTEKGKDVELRCDPISGHTALYWYRQSLGQGLEFLIYFQGNSAPDKSGLPSDRFSAERTGGSVSTLTIQRTQQEDSAVYLCASSLNQFYGYTFGSGTRLTVV.

This clone was seen repeatedly, ten times or more. The sequenced part of the CDR3 DNA is TGTGCCAGCAGCTTTCCGAGGGAGGGGAATGAG. Its translation: CASSFPREGNE. The full-length CDR3 reads as CASSFPREGNEQFF. V usage is TRBV5-4 and J usage is TRBJ2-1; 7 bases agree with TRBD2. The observed sequence ends 3 residues before the CDR3 terminus, with the missing tail filled in from the germline J gene. V trimming: 2 bases; J trimming: 7 bases; junction bases outside the gene matches: 6. The CDR3 extends over 14 amino acids. Germline CDR1 is SGHNT and CDR2 is YYREEE (reference sequence). Combining the CDR3 with reference TRBV5-4 and TRBJ2-1 gives the whole variable domain ETGVTQSPTHLIKTRGQQVTLRCSSQSGHNTVSWYQQALGQGPQFIFQYYREEENGRGNFPPRFSGLQFPNYSSELNVNALELDDSALYLCASSFPREGNEQFFGPGTRLTVL.

There are many counts of this clone. Read coverage stops 3 residues before the CDR3 terminus; the germline J gene supplies the remainder. The chain employs TRBV11-2 and TRBJ2-7, with D perhaps matching TRBD1 (5 bases). The CDR3 runs to 15 residues. The germline V gene encodes CDR1 SGHAT and CDR2 FQNNGV. Trimming shortened V by 0 bases and J by 3 bases, and 12 bases separated the two germline ends. The CDR3 loop is CASSLDPGLHYEQYF. Partial CDR3 DNA: TGTGCCAGCAGCTTAGATCCAGGGTTGCACTACGAG. Looking up the rest from reference TRBV11-2 and TRBJ2-7 gives the full variable domain: EAGVAQSPRYKIIEKRQSVAFWCNPISGHATLYWYQQILGQGPKLLIQFQNNGVVDDSQLPKDRFSAERLKGVDSTLKIQPAKLEDSAVYLCASSLDPGLHYEQYFGPGTRLTVT.

This clone occurred many times. The read terminates 3 residues before the CDR3 end, so the remaining end is supplied by the germline J gene. This sequence joins TRBV19 and TRBJ2-1; D possibly corresponds to TRBD2 (6 bases). CDR1 LNHDA and CDR2 SQIVND come from the germline V gene (reference sequence). V was cut by 7 bases and J by 6 bases, with 13 bases left in between. The CDR3 consists of 13 residues. Here the CDR3 reads CASNPGGSNEQFF. Incomplete CDR3 DNA: TGTGCCAGTAACCCCGGGGGTAGCAATGAG.

The table lists this clone with many counts. Sequencing ends 3 residues short of the CDR3 end; the germline J gene provides the rest. The rearrangement joins TRBV12-3 or TRBV12-4 to TRBJ1-2; the D gene is possibly TRBD1 (5 bases). Trimming stripped 1 base from V and 3 bases from J, with 15 bases between. The length of the CDR3 is 16 residues. The part of the CDR3 DNA that was read is TGTGCCAGCAGTTTAGGGGGCGGCGGAGGGGACTATGGC. Its protein is CASSLGGGGGDYG. The full CDR3 is CASSLGGGGGDYGYTF.

This clone was observed at least ten times. The covered CDR3 bases are TGTGCCAGCTCACCACCTGTCCTAGTTGGCGAG. It specifies CASSPPVLVGE. The whole CDR3 is CASSPPVLVGEQYF. The V call is TRBV18, the J call TRBJ2-7; D call uncertain. The CDR3 goes on 3 residues after the read ends, and that part is filled in from the germline J gene. Trimming took off 0 bases at V and 6 bases at J, with 12 bases between the two ends. CDR1 is KGHSH and CDR2 is LQKENI in the germline V gene. The CDR3 contains 14 residues.

This clone was found many times. The read terminates 3 residues before the CDR3 end, so the remaining end is supplied by the germline J gene. The chain uses TRBV19 and TRBJ1-2, with TRBD1 matching over 8 bases. V was clipped by 5 bases and J by 5 bases; unmatched bases: 10. The CDR3 spans 15 residues. Germline V gene lookup returns CDR1 LNHDA and CDR2 SQIVND (reference sequence). CDR3 in amino acids: CASSPQTGEAYGYTF. The DNA read from the CDR3 is TGTGCCAGTAGTCCCCAGACAGGGGAAGCATATGGC.

This clone was counted ten times or more. The read ends 3 residues shy of where the CDR3 ends; the end is completed using the germline J gene. The chain carries TRBV14 and TRBJ1-4, with a weak D call TRBD1 (5 bases). The germline V gene encodes CDR1 SGHDN and CDR2 FVKESK. Between the trimmed V and J ends, which lost 6 bases and 3 bases, there was a span of 14 bases. CDR3 length equals 15 residues. Incomplete CDR3 DNA: TGTGCCAGCAGTCCCCTGGGGGGTGCTAATGAAAAA. The encoded protein is CASSPLGGANEK. The full CDR3 reads CASSPLGGANEKLFF.

Many counts were recorded for this clone. The read ends 3 residues before the CDR3 terminus; that terminus is restored from the germline J gene. This chain uses TRBV7-3 with TRBJ2-3; D perhaps matches TRBD2 (7 bases). CDR1 is SGHTA and CDR2 is FQGTGA in the germline V gene. The CDR3 length is 16 residues. V was shortened by 1 base and J by 2 bases, with 13 bases between the two germline ends. Partial CDR3 DNA: TGTGCCAGCAGCTTAATGGGAGGGGGTTTCACAGATACG. Protein sequence: CASSLMGGGFTDT. The whole CDR3 reads CASSLMGGGFTDTQYF.

There are many counts of this clone. Coverage ceases 3 residues before the CDR3 finishes, and the germline J gene fills in the end. The chain links TRBV5-1 to TRBJ2-3; the match to TRBD2 covers 8 bases. Germline CDR1 SGHRS, CDR2 YFSETQ. V was clipped by 4 bases and J by 4 bases; unmatched bases: 5. The CDR3 is made up of 14 amino acids. The CDR3 DNA, read in part, is TGCGCCAGCAGCGGGGGACTAGGCCCAGATACG. Residues: CASSGGLGPDT. The entire CDR3 protein is CASSGGLGPDTQYF.

This clone came up many times. The sequenced part of the CDR3 DNA is TGTGCCAGCAGCTTTGCGGAGGGGACCGGGGAG. Translation: CASSFAEGTGE. In full, the CDR3 is CASSFAEGTGELFF. V gene TRBV11-2 combines with J gene TRBJ2-2; TRBD2 is a possible D gene (6 bases). The read terminates 3 residues before the CDR3 end, so the remaining end is supplied by the germline J gene. CDR3 length: 14 residues. The germline CDR1 and CDR2 sequences are SGHAT and FQNNGV. V was clipped by 3 bases and J by 5 bases, with 10 bases between them. Drawing the rest from reference TRBV11-2 and TRBJ2-2, the complete variable domain is EAGVAQSPRYKIIEKRQSVAFWCNPISGHATLYWYQQILGQGPKLLIQFQNNGVVDDSQLPKDRFSAERLKGVDSTLKIQPAKLEDSAVYLCASSFAEGTGELFFGEGSRLTVL.

This clone was seen ten or more times. The read ends 3 residues before the CDR3 terminus; that terminus is restored from the germline J gene. In the same sample, other DNA sequences code for this CDR3. This chain links TRBV5-6 with TRBJ2-7; D unresolved. The V and J ends lost 0 bases and 5 bases respectively, with 3 bases between them. This CDR3 is built from 11 residues. Germline values: CDR1 SGHDT, CDR2 YYEEEE. The CDR3 is CASSLVNEQYF. The covered CDR3 bases are TGTGCCAGCAGCTTGGTTAACGAG.

This clone was detected many times. The read terminates 3 residues ahead of where the CDR3 ends, so the germline J gene completes it. This sequence joins TRBV20-1 and TRBJ2-1; 14 bases line up with TRBD2. The V and J ends lost 3 bases and 6 bases, in that order; junction bases with no gene match: 1. This CDR3 has 14 residues. Germline V lookup: CDR1 DFQATT, CDR2 SNEGSKA (reference sequence). CDR3 region: CSARTSGRGNEQFF. The DNA read from the CDR3 is TGCAGTGCTAGGACTAGCGGGAGGGGCAATGAG.

This clone was picked up many times. The read ends 3 residues before the CDR3 terminus; that terminus is restored from the germline J gene. The V and J genes are TRBV19 and TRBJ2-4, with D possibly matching TRBD1 (7 bases). Trimming pared 1 base from V and 3 bases from J, leaving 13 bases between. Germline V gives CDR1 LNHDA, CDR2 SQIVND (reference sequence). This CDR3 is 16 amino acids long. CDR3 DNA, as far as it was read: TGTGCCAGTAGTATAGTATACAGGGGAGGCAAAAACATT. Protein product: CASSIVYRGGKNI. The full CDR3 reads CASSIVYRGGKNIQYF.

This clone was seen many times. The read finishes 3 residues shy of the CDR3 end, and the germline J gene is used to complete it. The V gene is TRBV4-1, the J gene TRBJ2-1; 13 bases line up with TRBD2. CDR1 is MGHRA and CDR2 is YSYEKL in the germline V gene. This CDR3 region has 16 residues. V gave up 4 bases and J gave up 5 bases; unmatched junction bases: 5. CDR3 residues: CASSPRTSGSNNEQFF. The sequenced CDR3 bases are TGCGCCAGCAGCCCCCGGACTAGCGGGAGCAACAATGAG.

This clone was recorded many times. The read ends 3 residues early relative to the CDR3; the germline J gene fills the gap. The chain uses TRBV20-1 and TRBJ1-5; weak D call: TRBD1 (6 bases). CDR3 length: 14 residues. Looked up from germline, CDR1 is DFQATT and CDR2 is SNEGSKA (reference sequence). Trimming pared 5 bases from V and 1 base from J, leaving 12 bases between. This CDR3 is CSAYPGQSNQPQHF. CDR3 DNA (partial): TGCAGTGCTTACCCGGGACAAAGCAATCAGCCC.

This clone has at least ten counts. The sequence runs out 3 residues before the end of the CDR3; the remainder is reconstructed from the germline J gene. This chain connects TRBV28 to TRBJ2-2; 7 positions match TRBD1. CDR1 MDHEN and CDR2 SYDVKM come from the germline V gene. V was clipped by 6 bases and J by 5 bases; unmatched bases: 3. CDR3 length: 13 residues. Partial CDR3 DNA: TGTGCCAGCAGCGCAGGGGGAACCGGGGAG. Translating gives CASSAGGTGE. The entire CDR3 protein reads CASSAGGTGELFF.

This clone was counted ten times or more. The read terminates 3 residues before the CDR3 end, so the remaining end is supplied by the germline J gene. V usage is TRBV5-1 and J usage is TRBJ2-5; D is perhaps TRBD1 (5 bases). The V and J ends lost 2 bases and 4 bases respectively, with 9 bases between them. CDR1 is SGHRS and CDR2 is YFSETQ in the germline V gene. CDR3 length: 13 residues. The CDR3 loop is CASSFKGSETQYF. CDR3 DNA, as far as it was read: TGCGCCAGCAGCTTTAAGGGGTCAGAGACC. The full variable domain, rest sourced from reference TRBV5-1 and TRBJ2-5, is KAGVTQTPRYLIKTRGQQVTLSCSPISGHRSVSWYQQTPGQGLQFLFEYFSETQRNKGNFPGRFSGRQFSNSRSEMNVSTLELGDSALYLCASSFKGSETQYFGPGTRLLVL.

This clone was observed many times. The observed sequence ends 3 residues before the CDR3 terminus, with the missing tail filled in from the germline J gene. The chain links TRBV5-4 to TRBJ2-7, with D tentatively TRBD2 (6 bases). V was clipped by 0 bases and J by 5 bases, with 18 bases between them. CDR1 is SGHNT and CDR2 is YYREEE in the germline V gene (reference sequence). CDR3 size: 16 residues. The covered CDR3 bases are TGTGCCAGCAGCTTGGCGCGGGACTCAAGGGTCCACGAG. Protein sequence: CASSLARDSRVHE. The complete CDR3 sequence is CASSLARDSRVHEQYF.

This clone was observed a few times. The missing CDR3 end, 3 residues past where the read stops, is filled in from the germline J gene. The chain has TRBV7-9 and TRBJ2-7, with 9 positions matching TRBD2. Germline V gene lookup returns CDR1 SEHNR and CDR2 FQNEAQ (reference sequence). The CDR3 is made up of 14 amino acids. V was clipped by 3 bases and J by 5 bases; unmatched bases: 5. CDR3 amino acids: CASSFSGSVDEQYF. Incomplete CDR3 DNA: TGTGCCAGCAGCTTTAGCGGGAGTGTCGACGAG.

This clone appeared many times. CDR3 region: CASSRPPGEGELFF. The sequenced CDR3 bases are TGTGCCAGCAGCCGACCTCCGGGGGAAGGGGAG. The V gene is TRBV5-4, the J gene TRBJ2-2, with TRBD2 as a possible D gene (6 bases). With the read ending 3 residues before the CDR3 end, the germline J gene is used to fill in that end. The germline CDR1 and CDR2 sequences are SGHNT and YYREEE (reference sequence). The CDR3 consists of 14 residues. V was clipped by 4 bases and J by 8 bases, with 15 bases between them.